This entry lists 5 T cell receptor beta chains sequenced from one sample in a study of CD8+ T cells in alopecia areata. Extraction of RNA preceded its reverse transcription into cDNA, which served as the sequencing template. The repertoire was sequenced with immunoSEQ multiplex PCR; TCRdb's copy has only in-frame clones and lacks some. The sample lists 120,000 or so clones, 50% to 75% occurring once. The sample's treatment: oral pan-JAK inhibitor, 5-10 mg twice daily. The sample consisted of CD8+ T cells sorted from blood, taken at week 4, from a patient treated with tofacitinib. All receptors come from a human donor with alopecia areata.

This chain joins TRBV7-9 and TRBJ2-3; TRBD2 might be the D (6 bases). The CDR3 loop spans 16 amino acids. From germline, CDR1 is SEHNR and CDR2 FQNEAQ (reference sequence). Deletions cut 7 bases from V and 1 base from J, with 18 bases between. The CDR3 sequence: CASTPPLAGRTDTQYF. The CDR3 DNA follows: TGTGCCAGCACCCCTCCTCTCGCGGGGCGCACAGATACGCAGTATTTT.

The CDR3 DNA follows: TGTGCCAGCAGTGGTGAGGTGGAAAGGGGCACAGATACGCAGTATTTT. Amino acids: CASSGEVERGTDTQYF. V usage is TRBV2 and J usage is TRBJ2-3; no firm D call. The CDR3 has 16 residues. Germline V lookup: CDR1 SNHLY, CDR2 FYNNEI. Trimming took off 4 bases at V and 1 base at J, with 15 bases between the two ends.

CDR3 residues: CASSLDSLAGGEQFF. The CDR3 DNA follows: TGTGCCAGCAGCTTAGATTCGCTAGCGGGGGGTGAGCAGTTCTTC. This chain joins TRBV11-2 and TRBJ2-1; TRBD2 agrees at 11 bases. From germline, CDR1 is SGHAT and CDR2 FQNNGV. The CDR3 length is 15 residues. The V gene end was trimmed by 0 bases and the J gene end by 9 bases; junction bases not matched to a gene: 4.

CDR3 in amino acids: CAWGTGGPGYTF. For the CDR3, the DNA is TGTGCCTGGGGCACAGGGGGCCCTGGCTACACCTTC. The rearrangement uses TRBV30 and TRBJ1-2, with 9 bases aligning to TRBD1. Germline-derived CDR1 and CDR2 are GTSNPN and SVGIG (reference sequence). The CDR3 extends over 12 amino acids. The junction had 5 bases not matched to a gene; V was cut back by 5 bases and J by 7 bases.

This clone showed up just a few times. The chain has TRBV29-1 and TRBJ2-5; TRBD2 is a possible D gene (5 bases). The CDR3 is 13 amino acids. Trimming took 5 bases from V and 6 from J, leaving 16 bases between them. Germline V gene lookup returns CDR1 SQVTM and CDR2 ANQGSEA. The CDR3 DNA reads as TGCAGCGTTATTCTGGGGAGCCGCCAGACCCAGTACTTC. Residues: CSVILGSRQTQYF.